This TCR beta chain was recovered during a study of identical twins. The CDR3 is 14 amino acids. V lost 3 bases and J lost 10; bases outside the gene matches: 7. Via MiXCR, TCRdb re-called the 5' RACE reads, giving one row per CDR3 protein. The sample carries some 900,000 distinct CDR3 sequences, 9% to 15% recorded once. This sample also belongs to another study, concerning yellow fever vaccine responses in identical twins.

The origin of this receptor is a woman aged 18-29 years in good health. The rearrangement links TRBV12-3 or TRBV12-4 to TRBJ2-1; TRBD1 matches 9 bases. Sample: PBMCs. The CDR3 sequence is CASSLGTGSREQFF. CDR3 nucleotide sequence: TGTGCCAGCAGTTTGGGGACAGGGAGTCGGGAGCAGTTCTTC.